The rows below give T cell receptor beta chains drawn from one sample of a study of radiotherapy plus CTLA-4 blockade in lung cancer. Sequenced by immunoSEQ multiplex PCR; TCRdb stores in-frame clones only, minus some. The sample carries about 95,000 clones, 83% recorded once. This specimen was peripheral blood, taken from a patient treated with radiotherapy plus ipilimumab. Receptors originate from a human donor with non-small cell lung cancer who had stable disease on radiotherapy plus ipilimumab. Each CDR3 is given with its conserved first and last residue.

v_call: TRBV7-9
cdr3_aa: CASASEGTQETQYF

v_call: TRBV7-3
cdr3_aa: CASSLVRQTNTGELFF

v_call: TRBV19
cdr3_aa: CASSPTAGGRYEQFF

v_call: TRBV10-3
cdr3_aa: CAISDWQLQNEQFF

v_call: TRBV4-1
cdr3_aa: CASSQRGGAGGPYEQYF

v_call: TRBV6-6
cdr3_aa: CASRITQAIRNTEAFF

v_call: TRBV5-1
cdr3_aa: CASSPRGDQETQYF

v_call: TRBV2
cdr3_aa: CASSLAGPYNEQFF

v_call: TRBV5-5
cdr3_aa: CASSLGSNQPQHF

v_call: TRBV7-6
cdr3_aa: CASSLGLTSGGLRETQYF

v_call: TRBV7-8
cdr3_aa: CATNLGSNTGELFF

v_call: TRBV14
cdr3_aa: CASSQVRAPLGGNEQFF

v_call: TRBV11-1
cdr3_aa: CASSQEGRPTGELFF

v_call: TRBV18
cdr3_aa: CASSPRGDTQYF

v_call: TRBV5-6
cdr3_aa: CASSLALGWVEAFF

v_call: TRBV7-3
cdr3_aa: CASSPTGKMETQYF

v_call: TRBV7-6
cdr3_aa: CASSLRPAGGNTIYF

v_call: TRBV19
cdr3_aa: CASSPTGGTEAFF

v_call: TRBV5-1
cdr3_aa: CASSLTGGLWETQYF

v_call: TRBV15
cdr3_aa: CATSRERVMNTEAFF

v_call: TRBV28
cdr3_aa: CASGTARREQYF

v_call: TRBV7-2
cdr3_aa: CASRTDRAYGYTF

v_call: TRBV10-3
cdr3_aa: CAISETGFGYTF

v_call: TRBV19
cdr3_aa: CASRAEIYGYTF

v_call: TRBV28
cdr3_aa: CASSLDSLSHYGYTF

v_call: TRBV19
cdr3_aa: CASRGQRDHEQYF

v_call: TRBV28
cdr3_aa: CATKQPWGANGYTF

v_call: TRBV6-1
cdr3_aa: CASSEDNRGPGANVLTF

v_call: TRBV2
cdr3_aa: CASRPPAFNQPQHF

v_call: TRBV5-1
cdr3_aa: CASSAGVNSGANVLTF

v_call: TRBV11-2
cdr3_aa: CASSLAGTQSTDTQYF

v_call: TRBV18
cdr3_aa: CASSSTGTGRSYEQYF

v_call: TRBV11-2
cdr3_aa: CASSLGDVLETQYF

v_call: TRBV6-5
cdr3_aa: CASSFRDGFTDTQYF

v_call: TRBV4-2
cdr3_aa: CASSQDASGVREGNTIYF

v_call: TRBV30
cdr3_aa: CAWNAGTGPYEQYF

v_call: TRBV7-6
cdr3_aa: CASSTGQGNEKLFF

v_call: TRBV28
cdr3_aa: CASSSVGGWDYGYTF

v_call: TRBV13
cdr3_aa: CASRYSVASGTDTQYF

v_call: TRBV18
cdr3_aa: CASSPPGRPNTGELFF

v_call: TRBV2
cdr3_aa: CASRGYVAEEKLFF

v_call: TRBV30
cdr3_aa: CAWKSRPRTDTQYF

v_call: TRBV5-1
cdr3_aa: CASSGTSGTGELFF

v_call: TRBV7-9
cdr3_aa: CASSLALGQSSYEQYF

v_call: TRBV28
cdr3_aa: CASSLLSEGRLAYEQYF

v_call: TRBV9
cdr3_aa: CASSVNTLTTKQYF

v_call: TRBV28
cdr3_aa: CASTRNTEAFF

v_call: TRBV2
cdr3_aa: CASSQGANQPQHF

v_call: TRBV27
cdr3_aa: CASSLSGTGKTFF

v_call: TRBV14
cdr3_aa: CASSQGFLAGPNEQFF

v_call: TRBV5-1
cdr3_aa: CASSLASGQGVGYTF

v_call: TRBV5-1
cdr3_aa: CASSSGRADEKLFF

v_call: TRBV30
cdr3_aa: CAWSGGGGVSNQPQHF

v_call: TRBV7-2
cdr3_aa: CASSKDGLAEQYF

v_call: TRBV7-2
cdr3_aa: CASSLGGTAYEQYF

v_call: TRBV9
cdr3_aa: CASSDSGASTDTQYF

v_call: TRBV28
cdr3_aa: CASSLAGRETEAFF

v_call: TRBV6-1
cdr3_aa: CASTFWLNTGELFF

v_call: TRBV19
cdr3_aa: CASSIGGTGIDGYTF